These 8 T cell receptor beta chains came from one sample sequenced in a study of T cells in Graves' hyperthyroidism and ophthalmopathy. RNA transcripts served as the template for amplifying TCR beta CDR3 regions. Using the HTBI primer set, a first-round RT-PCR was run on the TCR CDR3. TCRdb independently ran MiXCR on the multiplex PCR reads; one entry per CDR3 protein. Counted here are about 640,000 distinct CDR3 sequences, around 20% occurring once; the ten biggest clones make up 34%. Sequenced sample: blood. All receptors come from a man aged 30 to 39 with Graves' ophthalmopathy.

This clonotype showed up many times. The chain is built from TRBV5-5 and TRBJ2-1; D call uncertain. Germline V gives CDR1 SGHKS, CDR2 YYEKEE (reference sequence). V lost 2 bases and J lost 5, with 11 bases in between. The CDR3 consists of 14 residues. DNA for the CDR3: TGTGCCAGCAGCTTCGCACTGGGTAACAATGAGCAGTTCTTC. As protein: CASSFALGNNEQFF. The entire variable domain, with the rest obtained from reference TRBV5-5 and TRBJ2-1, is as follows: DAGVTQSPTHLIKTRGQQVTLRCSPISGHKSVSWYQQVLGQGPQFIFQYYEKEERGRGNFPDRFSARQFPNYSSELNVNALLLGDSALYLCASSFALGNNEQFFGPGTRLTVL.

This clonotype was seen many times. J is TRBJ2-7 and V is TRBV30; D is unresolved. This CDR3 is 14 amino acids long. Trimming took 1 base from V and 6 from J, leaving 16 bases between them. Per the germline V gene, CDR1 is GTSNPN and CDR2 is SVGIG (reference sequence). The CDR3 DNA is TGTGCCTGGAGTGGGGGTCTCCCGAAGGGCGAGCAGTACTTC. It codes for CAWSGGLPKGEQYF.

The chain combines TRBV12-3 or TRBV12-4 with TRBJ2-1, with D possibly called TRBD1 or TRBD2 (5 bases each). Trimming took off 3 bases at V and 10 bases at J, with 16 bases between the two ends. This CDR3 is 14 amino acids long. The chain's CDR3 is CASSFLPSGTEQFF. The CDR3 nucleotides are TGTGCCAGCAGTTTCCTGCCGTCCGGGACCGAGCAGTTCTTC.

This clonotype was seen ten or more times. V gene TRBV5-1 combines with J gene TRBJ2-1, with 7 nucleotides matching TRBD1. This CDR3 has 16 amino acids. CDR1 is SGHRS, CDR2 YFSETQ, per germline. V lost 4 bases to trimming and J lost 0 bases; unmatched junction nucleotides: 7. CDR3 in amino acids: CASSLAGTASYNEQFF. Here the CDR3 DNA reads TGCGCCAGCAGCCTCGCCGGGACAGCCTCCTACAATGAGCAGTTCTTC. Complete variable domain (other parts from reference TRBV5-1 and TRBJ2-1): KAGVTQTPRYLIKTRGQQVTLSCSPISGHRSVSWYQQTPGQGLQFLFEYFSETQRNKGNFPGRFSGRQFSNSRSEMNVSTLELGDSALYLCASSLAGTASYNEQFFGPGTRLTVL.

This clonotype turned up a few times. The chain couples TRBV4-2 to TRBJ2-5; tentative D call: TRBD1 (5 bases). The CDR3 covers 14 residues. Germline values: CDR1 LGHNA, CDR2 YNFKEQ. Trimming shortened V by 2 bases and J by 4 bases, and 11 bases separated the two germline ends. This chain's CDR3 is CASSQQGSRETQYF. In nucleotides, the CDR3 is TGTGCCAGCAGCCAACAGGGTTCGCGAGAGACCCAGTACTTC.

The V gene is TRBV28, the J gene TRBJ2-5; D unresolved. Germline lookup yields CDR1 MDHEN and CDR2 SYDVKM. This CDR3 spans 14 amino acids. The ends were cut back, 5 bases at V and 4 bases at J, with 14 bases in the middle. Here the CDR3 DNA reads TGTGCCAGCAGTCCTCCCAGCGTCCGAGAGACCCAGTACTTC. It codes for CASSPPSVRETQYF.

The chain joins TRBV30 to TRBJ2-5; D is unclear. The V end lost 0 bases, the J end lost 1 base, and 6 bases lay between the germline ends. There are 13 residues in the CDR3. Germline V gene sequence: CDR1 GTSNPN, CDR2 SVGIG (reference sequence). The CDR3 DNA reads TGTGCCTGGAGTGTACACAGCCAAGAGACCCAGTACTTC. Protein sequence: CAWSVHSQETQYF. The whole variable domain, remainder taken from reference TRBV30 and TRBJ2-5, is SQTIHQWPATLVQPVGSPLSLECTVEGTSNPNLYWYRQAAGRGLQLLFYSVGIGQISSEVPQNLSASRPQDRQFILSSKKLLLSDSGFYLCAWSVHSQETQYFGPGTRLLVL.

In nucleotides, the CDR3 is TGTGCCAGCAGCTATCAGGGCCAACCTAACTATGGCTACACCTTC. It codes for CASSYQGQPNYGYTF. The genes are TRBV7-9 and TRBJ1-2, with D perhaps matching TRBD1 (5 bases). V was clipped by 4 bases and J by 0 bases, with 12 bases between them. The length of the CDR3 is 15 residues. Per germline, CDR1 SEHNR and CDR2 FQNEAQ (reference sequence).